Listed below are T cell receptor beta chains from one sample, sequenced in a study of CXCR3-negative and CXCR3-positive naive CD8 T cells. TCRdb re-called the 5' RACE reads and shows each CDR3 protein once, DNA omitted. The sample table includes tens of thousands of distinct CDR3 sequences. Sequencing was performed on memory CD8+ T cells from blood. The origin of the receptors is a human donor in good health. Some clones in this sample may be carry-over from other donors' samples. Each CDR3 is given with its conserved first and last residue.

>13|TRBJ2-7|TRBV6-5
CASGTSGKYEQYF
>13|TRBJ2-1|TRBV7-3
CASSSRAYNEQFF
>17|TRBJ2-5|TRBV20-1
CSANSDRALSSGETQYF
>14|TRBJ2-1|TRBV11-2
CASSLPLDPNEQFF
>14|TRBJ2-1|TRBV6-5
CATESGGSYNEQFF
>14|TRBJ2-1|TRBV6-2/TRBV6-3
CASSYSVGTSSTYF
>16|TRBJ1-6|TRBV2
CASTPGHSSYNSPLHF
>15|TRBJ2-7|TRBV5-6
CASSFASGNSYEQYF
>14|TRBJ1-5|TRBV20-1
CSARVRGATQPQHF
>15|TRBJ1-1|TRBV20-1
CSARWIKTGDTEAFF
>12|TRBJ2-7|TRBV29-1
CSVEYRVGEQYF
>18|TRBJ2-5|TRBV9
CASSLHSGGATGQETQYF
>13|TRBJ2-1|TRBV6-4
CASSTTGLSEQFF
>15|TRBJ1-2|TRBV12-2
CASRCTGGDFYGYTF
>15|TRBJ2-1|TRBV7-3
CASSLMAGADNEQFF
>13|TRBJ2-7|TRBV7-9
CASSLVSTYEQYF
>11|TRBJ1-1|TRBV29-1
CSVEQGTEAFF
>17|TRBJ2-7|TRBV28
CASSFILRGAGVHEQYF
>15|TRBJ2-2|TRBV5-1
CASSFSQKSGGELFF
>14|TRBJ2-7|TRBV5-1
CASSWTGGFHEQYF
>16|TRBJ2-7|TRBV5-5
CASSLKGRGVPYEQYF
>17|TRBJ2-1|TRBV7-9
CASSSTSGGPHLGEQFF
>14|TRBJ2-1|TRBV28
CASSSMESYNEQFF